This T cell receptor beta chain comes out of a study of OX40 agonist ivuxolimab in advanced cancers. Study-wide context: Age averaged 60 years (range about 23 to 85), and 70% to 85% were male.

TCRdb's table, derived via immunoSEQ multiplex PCR, lists solely in-frame clones and lacks some. The table lists around 35,000 clones, 88% of them singletons. Looked up from germline, CDR1 is MNHEY and CDR2 is SMNVEV (reference sequence). Trimming cost V 4 bases and J 9 bases, with 10 bases left between them. The CDR3 sequence is 13 residues long. The chain is built from TRBV27 and TRBJ1-6; weak D call: TRBD1 (6 bases). The sequence derives from an adult with an advanced solid tumor such as melanoma, head and neck, liver or kidney cancer. The input for sequencing was CD4+ or CD8+ T cells sorted from blood, taken in a trial of the OX40 agonist ivuxolimab. CDR3 in DNA: TGTGCCAGCAGTTCTGGGGGCCCTTCACCCCTCCACTTT. Residues: CASSSGGPSPLHF.